This record covers a single T cell receptor (beta chain). The antigen remains unidentified. The read ends 3 residues early relative to the CDR3; the germline J gene fills the gap. The junction had 8 bases not matched to a gene; V was cut back by 6 bases and J by 5 bases. The CDR3 consists of 15 residues. Germline lookup yields CDR1 WSHSY and CDR2 SAAADI. These data are taken from a study of T cell clonality in common variable immunodeficiency. Study findings and constraints: Authors noted CVID clonality's cause needs subpopulation repertoire sequencing. Fewer TCRbeta clones were shared among CVID subjects than controls.

Caucasian heritage predominated among both patients and controls. Assay: immunoSEQ multiplex PCR; the TCRdb copy retains only in-frame clones and omits some. The sample holds roughly 50,000 clones, and no clone turns up only once. The sequence was collected from a person between 18 and 75 years old in good health. J is TRBJ2-1 and V is TRBV10-2; 9 nucleotides agree with TRBD1. Sequencing input: peripheral blood mononuclear cells. The covered CDR3 bases are TGCGCCAGCAGGGACAGGGGAGTTTTCAACAATGAG. Translated: CASRDRGVFNNE. The complete CDR3 reads CASRDRGVFNNEQFF.